What follows describes a single TCR beta chain. The antigen remains undetermined. With V trimmed by 4 bases and J by 8 bases, 10 bases remained unmatched. The CDR3 contains 14 residues. Germline V gene lookup returns CDR1 SGHNT and CDR2 YYREEE (reference sequence). The PCR ran on 60 Vbeta and 13 Jbeta primers. TCRdb's table, derived via immunoSEQ multiplex PCR, lists solely in-frame clones and lacks some. The repertoire holds some 210,000 clones, with 75% to 80% as singletons. These data are taken from a study of cytomegalovirus exposure and HLA in healthy donors. Turning to the study itself: Early released data comprised approximately 85 million unique TCRs from HLA-typed donors.

Study-level points and caveats: The authors later linked a missense DCLRE1C variant to TCR beta V- and J-gene trimming.

The chain has TRBV5-4 and TRBJ1-2; 8 nucleotides line up with TRBD1. The source is a woman younger than 45 in good health and CMV-seropositive. Material: PBMCs. The CDR3, as DNA: TGTGCCAGCAGCGACCGACAGGGGATTAGGGGCTACACCTTC. It yields the protein CASSDRQGIRGYTF. Using reference TRBV5-4 and TRBJ1-2 for the parts outside the CDR3, the full variable domain is ETGVTQSPTHLIKTRGQQVTLRCSSQSGHNTVSWYQQALGQGPQFIFQYYREEENGRGNFPPRFSGLQFPNYSSELNVNALELDDSALYLCASSDRQGIRGYTFGSGTRLTVV.